The 21 T cell receptor beta chains reported below all come from one sample, sequenced in a study of T cell responses to AZD1222 COVID-19 vaccine. TCRdb's table, derived via immunoSEQ multiplex PCR, lists solely in-frame clones and lacks some. The data hold roughly 70,000 clones, with 82% observed a single time. The material sequenced was peripheral blood, taken on day 0 of AZD1222 vaccination. These receptors came from an adult in good health.

The rearrangement uses TRBV11-2 and TRBJ1-3; D is unresolved. From germline, CDR1 is SGHAT and CDR2 FQNNGV. The CDR3 sequence is 15 residues long. V was pared by 1 base and J by 0 bases, with 7 bases between. CDR3 coding DNA: TGTGCCAGCAGCTTAGGACCATCCTCTGGAAACACCATATATTTT. Translation: CASSLGPSSGNTIYF.

This chain connects TRBV5-1 to TRBJ1-6; D is ambiguous. This CDR3 contains 14 residues. The V end lost 0 bases, the J end lost 5 bases, and 6 bases lay between the germline ends. Germline CDR1 reads SGHRS; CDR2 reads YFSETQ. This CDR3 reads CASSLGSNNSPLHF. Here the CDR3 DNA reads TGCGCCAGCAGCTTGGGCAGCAATAATTCACCCCTCCACTTT.

CDR3 residues: CASRGQNNSPLHF. In DNA form, the CDR3 reads TGTGCCAGCAGGGGACAGAATAATTCACCCCTCCACTTT. The chain carries TRBV5-8 and TRBJ1-6; 7 nucleotides match TRBD1. The CDR3 has 13 residues. Germline CDR1 is SGHTS and CDR2 is YDEGEE. The J segment lost 5 bases and the V segment lost 5 bases, leaving 1 base of the junction unmatched.

This chain joins TRBV30 and TRBJ2-5; a weak D match, TRBD2 (6 bases). The CDR3 contains 14 residues. The V gene's germline CDR1 is GTSNPN and CDR2 SVGIG (reference sequence). V was shortened by 1 base and J by 2 bases, with 11 bases between the two germline ends. The CDR3 DNA reads as TGTGCCTGGAGTGCAAGGGACTCTCAAGAGACCCAGTACTTC. Its protein product is CAWSARDSQETQYF. The whole variable domain, filled in from reference TRBV30 and TRBJ2-5, reads SQTIHQWPATLVQPVGSPLSLECTVEGTSNPNLYWYRQAAGRGLQLLFYSVGIGQISSEVPQNLSASRPQDRQFILSSKKLLLSDSGFYLCAWSARDSQETQYFGPGTRLLVL.

The V call is TRBV6-5, the J call TRBJ1-1; the D gene is possibly TRBD1 (6 bases). V was clipped by 9 bases and J by 8 bases, with 19 bases between them. Germline CDR1 and CDR2: MNHEY and SVGAGI. The CDR3 is 13 residues long. CDR3 in DNA: TGTGCCAGTCGGGGGCCGCGCATGAAAGAAGCTTTCTTT. Its translation: CASRGPRMKEAFF.

The V gene is TRBV24-1, the J gene TRBJ2-3, with 12 bases lining up with TRBD2. The CDR3 runs to 15 residues. Germline CDR1 reads KGHDR; CDR2 reads SFDVKD. Losses at the gene ends were 6 bases for V and 4 bases for J; bases not matched to a gene: 4. CDR3 DNA sequence: TGTGCCACCAGTTCTAGCGGGGGGGAGTCAGATACGCAGTATTTT. The encoded protein is CATSSSGGESDTQYF.

The chain joins TRBV19 to TRBJ2-7, with D hard to call. Trimming shortened V by 4 bases and J by 0 bases, and 10 bases separated the two germline ends. The length of the CDR3 is 14 residues. CDR1 is LNHDA and CDR2 is SQIVND in the germline V gene (reference sequence). CDR3: CASSTRLSSYEQYF. DNA for the CDR3: TGTGCCAGTAGTACCCGACTGAGCTCCTACGAGCAGTACTTC.

This chain links TRBV27 with TRBJ1-5; 9 bases are shared with TRBD1. V shed 8 bases and J 6 bases; nucleotides not matched to a gene: 8. Germline loops: CDR1 MNHEY, CDR2 SMNVEV (reference sequence). The CDR3 runs 14 residues. CDR3 nucleotides: TGTGCCAGCGGGCCGACAGGGGGTGGTCAGCCCCAGCATTTT. Translation: CASGPTGGGQPQHF.

The chain is built from TRBV6-5 and TRBJ1-3; possibly TRBD1 for D (6 bases). Germline CDR1 is MNHEY and CDR2 is SVGAGI. CDR3 length: 16 residues. V was pared by 2 bases and J by 2 bases, with 13 bases between. CDR3 sequence reads: CASSYHSQGPGNTIYF. CDR3 nucleotide sequence: TGTGCCAGCAGTTACCACTCACAGGGTCCTGGAAACACCATATATTTT.

The chain uses TRBV13 and TRBJ2-1, with D uncertain. The CDR3 is made up of 13 amino acids. The germline V gene has CDR1 PRHDT and CDR2 FYEKMQ (reference sequence). V dropped 2 bases and J dropped 6 bases, with 8 bases sitting between them. The CDR3 protein is CASSLSPANEQFF. CDR3 nucleotides: TGTGCCAGCAGCTTATCTCCCGCCAATGAGCAGTTCTTC.

This clone has more than one count but fewer than ten. The rearrangement links TRBV19 to TRBJ2-1, with D maybe TRBD2 (6 bases). This CDR3 comprises 14 residues. Looked up from germline, CDR1 is LNHDA and CDR2 is SQIVND (reference sequence). Between the trimmed V and J ends, which lost 4 bases and 6 bases, there was a span of 13 bases. The CDR3 coding sequence is TGTGCCAGTAGTACCCCTTCGGGAGTCAATGAGCAGTTCTTC. It encodes CASSTPSGVNEQFF.

The J gene is TRBJ1-4, the V gene TRBV4-1; possibly TRBD1 for D (6 bases). CDR3 size: 16 residues. The V end was cut by 1 base, the J end by 2 bases, with 11 bases between. CDR1 is MGHRA, CDR2 YSYEKL, per germline. CDR3 bases: TGCGCCAGCAGCCAAGTCGTGAGGGGGACTAATGAAAAACTGTTTTTT. Protein: CASSQVVRGTNEKLFF.

Only a few counts were recorded for this clone. The chain employs TRBV14 and TRBJ1-2; 8 bases match TRBD1. Germline loops: CDR1 SGHDN, CDR2 FVKESK. The CDR3 sequence is 14 residues long. V shed 4 bases, J shed 3 bases, and the junction held 4 bases outside the gene matches. CDR3 sequence: CASSPRQGYYGYTF. The CDR3 nucleotides read TGTGCCAGCAGCCCTCGACAGGGGTACTATGGCTACACCTTC.

The V and J genes are TRBV6-5 and TRBJ2-7; 9 bases are a match to TRBD2. This CDR3 spans 14 amino acids. Germline V lookup: CDR1 MNHEY, CDR2 SVGAGI. The trim removed 8 bases at V and 3 bases at J, leaving 8 bases unmatched. The CDR3 nucleotides are TGTGCCAGCCAAAGCGGGGGGCACCTCTACGAGCAGTACTTC. Its protein is CASQSGGHLYEQYF.

The CDR3 here is CASSTGTGEPETQYF. The CDR3 DNA follows: TGTGCCAGCAGCACCGGGACAGGGGAACCGGAGACCCAGTACTTC. The chain carries TRBV5-8 and TRBJ2-5; 10 positions match TRBD1. CDR3 length: 15 residues. Germline trimming cut 4 bases from V and 5 bases from J; bases unmatched to any gene: 8. CDR1 and CDR2 from the germline V gene are SGHTS and YDEGEE.

The V call is TRBV5-1, the J call TRBJ2-1; the match to TRBD2 covers 7 bases. This CDR3 is built from 16 residues. The V gene end was trimmed by 0 bases and the J gene end by 4 bases; junction bases not matched to a gene: 7. Germline V lookup: CDR1 SGHRS, CDR2 YFSETQ. The CDR3 here is CASSLGSSGDYNEQFF. The CDR3 DNA reads TGCGCCAGCAGCTTGGGGTCCAGCGGGGATTACAATGAGCAGTTCTTC.

This clone occurred once. The chain links TRBV7-3 to TRBJ2-1, with TRBD2 matching 8 bases. Germline values: CDR1 SGHTA, CDR2 FQGTGA. Trimming removed 7 bases from V and 3 bases from J; junction bases left unmatched: 5. The CDR3 spans 14 residues. CDR3 DNA: TGTGCCAGCAATGACGGGACTAGCTACAATGAGCAGTTCTTC. Amino acids: CASNDGTSYNEQFF.

The gene calls are TRBV30 and TRBJ1-4; D gene uncertain. Germline V lookup: CDR1 GTSNPN, CDR2 SVGIG (reference sequence). The CDR3 sequence is 15 residues long. Trimming took 1 base from V and 4 from J, leaving 13 bases between them. The CDR3 coding sequence is TGTGCCTGGAGTGCCGGTAGTGCGTTTAATGAAAAACTGTTTTTT. Translated, it gives CAWSAGSAFNEKLFF.

The V gene is TRBV19, the J gene TRBJ2-5; D is undetermined. Trimming cost V 3 bases and J 0 bases, with 8 bases left between them. This CDR3 has 14 amino acids. Germline V gene lookup returns CDR1 LNHDA and CDR2 SQIVND (reference sequence). The CDR3 protein is CASSMVLYQETQYF. CDR3 sequence (DNA): TGTGCCAGTAGTATGGTCTTATACCAAGAGACCCAGTACTTC.

The CDR3 is CASSLDAPLVYNEQFF. The CDR3 coding sequence is TGTGCCAGCAGCTTAGATGCTCCGTTGGTTTACAATGAGCAGTTCTTC. The chain combines TRBV11-2 with TRBJ2-1; D is unresolved. Germline CDR1 reads SGHAT; CDR2 reads FQNNGV. Trimming took 0 bases from V and 4 from J, leaving 13 bases between them. This CDR3 region has 16 residues.

The chain combines TRBV2 with TRBJ2-5; D gene uncertain. This CDR3 is 15 amino acids long. Germline assignment: CDR1 SNHLY and CDR2 FYNNEI. Trimming shortened V by 7 bases and J by 4 bases, and 19 bases separated the two germline ends. The CDR3 coding sequence is TGTGCCAGCACCGAATCCCGGGCAGGTCGAGAGACCCAGTACTTC. Protein: CASTESRAGRETQYF. The variable domain in full, completed from reference TRBV2 and TRBJ2-5, reads EPEVTQTPSHQVTQMGQEVILRCVPISNHLYFYWYRQILGQKVEFLVSFYNNEISEKSEIFDDQFSVERPDGSNFTLKIRSTKLEDSAMYFCASTESRAGRETQYFGPGTRLLVL.